This TCR beta chain originates from a study of control samples from healthy donors and cancer patients. Germline V CDR1 and CDR2: SNHLY, FYNNEI. The CDR3 has 15 amino acids. V shed 3 bases and J shed 4 bases, with 12 bases lying between them. The method was immunoSEQ multiplex PCR; TCRdb's version includes in-frame clones alone and lacks a portion of them. The table has 100,000 to 150,000 clones, more than 85% seen once. The chain is built from TRBV2 and TRBJ1-4; D is possibly TRBD1 (6 bases). This TCR was sampled from a man aged 18-30 years in good health. Input material: blood. The DNA of the CDR3 is TGTGCCAGCAGTGACAGGGGCGACCTTAATGAAAAACTGTTTTTT. Protein sequence: CASSDRGDLNEKLFF.